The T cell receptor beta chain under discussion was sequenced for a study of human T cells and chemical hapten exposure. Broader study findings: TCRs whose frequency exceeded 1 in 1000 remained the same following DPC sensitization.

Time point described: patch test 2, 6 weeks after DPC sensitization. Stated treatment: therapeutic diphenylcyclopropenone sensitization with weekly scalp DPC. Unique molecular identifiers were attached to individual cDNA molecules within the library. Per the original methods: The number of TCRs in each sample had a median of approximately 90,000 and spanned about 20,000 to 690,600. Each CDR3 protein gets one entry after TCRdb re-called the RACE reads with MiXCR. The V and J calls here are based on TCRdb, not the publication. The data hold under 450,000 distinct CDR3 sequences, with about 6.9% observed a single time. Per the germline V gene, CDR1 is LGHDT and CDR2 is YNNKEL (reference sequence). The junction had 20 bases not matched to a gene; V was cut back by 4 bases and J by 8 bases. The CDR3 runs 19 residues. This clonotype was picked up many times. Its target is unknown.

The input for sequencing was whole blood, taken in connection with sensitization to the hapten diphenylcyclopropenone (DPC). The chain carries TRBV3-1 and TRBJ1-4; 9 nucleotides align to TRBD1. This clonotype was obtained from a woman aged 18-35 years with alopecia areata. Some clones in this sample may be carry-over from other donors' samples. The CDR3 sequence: CASSPLAGTGSGKREKLFF. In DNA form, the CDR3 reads TGTGCCAGCAGCCCGCTCGCCGGGACAGGGTCCGGAAAGCGAGAAAAACTGTTTTTT.